This T cell receptor beta chain was identified in a study of T cells in Graves' hyperthyroidism and ophthalmopathy. Points from the study as a whole: Blood also showed most of the thyroid clonotypes that were expanded above 0.001.

TCR beta CDR3 sequences were amplified from RNA transcripts. First-round RT-PCR targeting the TCR CDR3 was performed with the HTBI primer set. TCRdb ran MiXCR on the multiplex PCR reads and lists one entry per CDR3 protein. Counted here are roughly 400,000 distinct CDR3 sequences, 20% to 25% occurring once; the ten biggest clones make up around 70%. Any patient presenting with uncontrolled infection, other autoimmune disease, pregnancy or lactation was left out. Diagnostic decisions used clinical symptoms, serum thyroxine and TRAb, thyroid ultrasound and orbital computed tomography. On this clonotype: Its antigen is undetermined.

The V and J ends lost 5 bases and 2 bases, in that order; junction bases with no gene match: 8. CDR1 is MNHNS and CDR2 is SASEGT in the germline V gene. This CDR3 has 15 residues. The TCR originated in a man aged 45 to 65 with Graves' hyperthyroidism. The sample was blood. The V call is TRBV6-1, the J call TRBJ2-5; 7 bases match TRBD2. This CDR3 reads CASSPFEGGQETQYF. The CDR3 coding sequence is TGTGCCAGCAGTCCCTTTGAGGGAGGGCAAGAGACCCAGTACTTC.